This is a list of T cell receptor beta chains from one sample in a study of CD8 T cell repertoires and HIV-1 epitope variants. These TCRs are of unknown antigen specificity. Generated by immunoSEQ multiplex PCR, the TCRdb table keeps only in-frame clones and is missing some. The data hold roughly 4,900 clones, with roughly three fifths observed a single time. The sample was cultured CD8+ T cells derived from PBMCs. These TCRs come from a male donor with HIV. The CDR3 runs from the conserved cysteine through the conserved F or W.

v_gene,CDR3aa
TRBV21-1,CASIIRDNNNEQFF
TRBV7-2,CASSLRAGEQYF
TRBV5-6,CASSLGGGRAFF
TRBV10-3,CAISEQNQPQHF
TRBV5-6,CASSPFRAAGHQETQYF
TRBV4-3,CASSHAQGGLHEQYF
TRBV2,CASTPTGGVGETQYF
TRBV6-6,CASSYREGTEAFF
TRBV19,CASSMGGGPSDEQFF
TRBV19,CASSTFPKGAGYNEQFF
TRBV27,CASSLSGIDGLYEQYF
TRBV9,CASTLINPGAYF
TRBV9,CASSASGGSGTEAFF
TRBV7-8,CASSLGLTGEVGYTF
TRBV28,CASSLTGGLQPQHF
TRBV28,CASSYVLYNEQFF
TRBV9,CASSVDAWGGYGYTF
TRBV7-8,CASSPGLGGVGEAFF
TRBV7-9,CASSSRSDRHSYEQYF
TRBV19,CASTTLGDTQYF
TRBV11-2,CASSPLSGNTIYF
TRBV25-1,CASSEPPGDGYTF
TRBV28,CASSSPLGGETQYF
TRBV6-5,CASSYKTGPGGTEAFF
TRBV15,CATSRDPQGGDEQFF
TRBV5-6,CASSFEPWEATGELFF
TRBV6-5,CASSYTPSGAKNEQFF
TRBV7-9,CASSLSPTGVDGELFF
TRBV11-2,CASSIPAGQSPTGELFF
TRBV7-9,CASSLDPGIEAFF
TRBV7-2,CASSLEGTDTQYF
TRBV7-2,CASSLIGDGELFF
TRBV4-1,CASNQDLGIGSGANVLTF
TRBV5-1,CASSLDRQGPQETQYF
TRBV5-4,CASSAGTGVSYNSPLHF
TRBV19,CASSIWAGSGNTIYF
TRBV2,CASRDGTTSTYSNQPQHF
TRBV6-5,CASKKPDPTYEQYF
TRBV2,CASSTYEQYF
TRBV4-1,CASSQDLAGGHDNEQFF
TRBV2,CASNPGEVRKPQHF
TRBV7-6,CASSLASVRTTNHEQYF
TRBV30,CAWKGELDTEAFF
TRBV27,CASSLGGQLYSNQPQHF
TRBV7-2,CASSLDWRERRGGELFF
TRBV2,CASTRDEGRYNQPQHF
TRBV28,CASSFPTGQPYQETQYF
TRBV6-5,CASRIEQRGYEQYF
TRBV7-3,CASSLGQYLREQYF
TRBV27,CASSLDSLTSSYNEQFF